This TCR beta chain was sequenced during a study of blood T cell repertoires in COVID-19. At the level of the study: The samples span acute and convalescent COVID-19 from the United States, Italy and Spain. Sources were T cells, B-cell-depleted T cells, or PBMCs; the material itself was cDNA or gDNA.

Under the authors' procedure: Quantification of nucleated cells was approximated via reference gene primer amplification. Profiling relied on immunoSEQ multiplex PCR, and the TCRdb table lists in-frame clones only, not all of them. V, J and clone size are those of that table, while D and trimming were read from the DNA. The repertoire holds 89,000 or so clones, with 86% as singletons. CDR3 size: 14 residues. The germline V gene encodes CDR1 SGHRS and CDR2 YFSETQ. V was shortened by 1 base and J by 3 bases, with 7 bases between the two germline ends. The receptor was derived from a man in his fifties with active COVID-19. The chain is built from TRBV5-1 and TRBJ1-4, with D unclear. Sequenced sample: peripheral blood. CDR3 in DNA: TGCGCCAGCAGCTTGTGGGAGGCTAATGAAAAACTGTTTTTT. It specifies CASSLWEANEKLFF.